The text below deals with one T cell receptor beta chain. The sample comes from a study of CD8 T cells in Susac syndrome. An input of about 0.45 to 1 ug of RNA was subjected to reverse transcription using random hexamers. The TCR beta CDR3 was amplified by immunoSEQ multiplex PCR across 54 Vbeta, 13 Jbeta. TCRdb used MiXCR to reprocess the immunoSEQ multiplex PCR reads, holding one entry per CDR3 protein. There are roughly 180,000 distinct CDR3 sequences in the sample; about 94% occur only once, and 0.1% lies in the top ten. V gave up 4 bases and J gave up 5 bases; unmatched junction bases: 5. This CDR3 is built from 15 residues.

This receptor was identified in a human donor in good health. Sequencing was performed on CD4+ T cells from PBMCs. The chain links TRBV12-3 or TRBV12-4 to TRBJ2-7, with TRBD2 identical over 13 bases. The chain's CDR3 is CASSSRTSGSHEQYF. The CDR3 bases are TGTGCCAGCAGTTCCCGGACTAGCGGGAGCCACGAGCAGTACTTC.